This entry lists 31 T cell receptor beta chains sequenced from one sample in a study of blood T cell repertoires in COVID-19. TCRdb keeps only in-frame clones here, not all; method: immunoSEQ multiplex PCR. Of about 77,000 clones listed, roughly 78% are singletons. The sequenced material came from peripheral blood. These receptors all stem from an older woman with acute or convalescent COVID-19.

The chain employs TRBV5-1 and TRBJ2-1; the match to TRBD2 covers 12 bases. CDR1 is SGHRS and CDR2 is YFSETQ in the germline V gene. CDR3 length: 15 amino acids. V trimming: 1 base; J trimming: 5 bases; junction bases outside the gene matches: 1. For the CDR3, the DNA is TGCGCCAGCAGCTTGACTAGCGGGGGGCACAATGAGCAGTTCTTC. Translation: CASSLTSGGHNEQFF.

The chain carries TRBV7-9 and TRBJ2-5; the match to TRBD1 covers 7 bases. Losses at the gene ends were 5 bases for V and 2 bases for J; bases not matched to a gene: 14. CDR3 length: 17 amino acids. The germline CDR1 and CDR2 sequences are SEHNR and FQNEAQ (reference sequence). CDR3 protein: CASSPPTFRTGQETQYF. The DNA for the CDR3 is TGTGCCAGCAGCCCTCCCACTTTTCGGACAGGTCAAGAGACCCAGTACTTC.

This chain joins TRBV6-4 and TRBJ1-2; 8 nucleotides agree with TRBD1. Trimming took 0 bases from V and 0 from J; bases not matched to a gene: 12. This CDR3 is built from 19 residues. Per germline, CDR1 MRHNA and CDR2 SNTAGT. CDR3 loop: CASSDSRRQGARANYGYTF. CDR3 coding DNA: TGTGCCAGCAGTGACTCGAGGCGTCAGGGGGCCCGAGCTAACTATGGCTACACCTTC.

The chain has TRBV3-1 (or the pseudogene TRBV3-2) and TRBJ1-1, with D possibly TRBD1 on 6 matching bases. The CDR3 is 18 amino acids. Per the germline V gene, CDR1 is LGHDT and CDR2 is YNNKEL (reference sequence). Trimming removed 2 bases from V and 1 base from J, with 20 bases in between. The DNA of the CDR3 is TGTGCCAGCAGCCAATACTACACAGGGAAGGGGACGAACACTGAAGCTTTCTTT. Translated, it gives CASSQYYTGKGTNTEAFF.

The rearrangement uses TRBV12-3 or TRBV12-4 and TRBJ1-4; 7 bases agree with TRBD1. J lost 7 bases, V lost 6 bases, and 5 bases had no gene match. This CDR3 has 13 amino acids. The CDR3 coding sequence is TGTGCCAGCAGCACAGGGGTAGGTGAAAAACTGTTTTTT. It encodes CASSTGVGEKLFF.

The rearrangement joins TRBV6-5 to TRBJ1-2, with D tentatively TRBD1 (6 bases). Trimming shortened V by 5 bases and J by 6 bases, and 13 bases separated the two germline ends. CDR3 length: 13 residues. In germline, CDR1 is MNHEY, CDR2 SVGAGI. CDR3 amino acids: CASSLYQGNGYTF. DNA for the CDR3: TGTGCCAGCAGTCTCTATCAGGGGAATGGCTACACCTTC.

V and J are TRBV5-1 and TRBJ2-2; D not resolved. CDR3 length: 14 residues. Germline V gene data show CDR1 as SGHRS and CDR2 as YFSETQ. Trimming cost V 6 bases and J 1 base, with 10 bases left between them. The CDR3 sequence: CASNQDLNTGELFF. CDR3 DNA: TGCGCCAGCAACCAGGATCTGAACACCGGGGAGCTGTTTTTT.

The rearrangement links TRBV9 to TRBJ2-7, with D perhaps TRBD1 (6 bases). V lost 0 bases and J 6 bases, leaving 16 bases between the germline ends. Per germline, CDR1 SGDLS and CDR2 YYNGEE. The CDR3 consists of 15 residues. Here the CDR3 reads CASSVGGGYSGEQYF. In DNA form, the CDR3 reads TGTGCCAGCAGCGTAGGAGGGGGATATTCGGGCGAGCAGTACTTC. The full variable domain, with the rest looked up from reference TRBV9 and TRBJ2-7, is DSGVTQTPKHLITATGQRVTLRCSPRSGDLSVYWYQQSLDQGLQFLIQYYNGEERAKGNILERFSAQQFPDLHSELNLSSLELGDSALYFCASSVGGGYSGEQYFGPGTRLTVT.

This clone was detected many times. The CDR3 region has the DNA TGTGCCAGCAGCTCAGGGACAGTCTATGGCTACACCTTC. Amino acids: CASSSGTVYGYTF. The genes are TRBV5-6 and TRBJ1-2; 7 bases agree with TRBD1. V lost 3 bases to trimming and J lost 4 bases; unmatched junction nucleotides: 3. Germline V lookup: CDR1 SGHDT, CDR2 YYEEEE. The CDR3 covers 13 residues.

The sample holds a few counts of this clone. V gene TRBV7-2 combines with J gene TRBJ1-1; 7 nucleotides match TRBD1. This CDR3 has 13 amino acids. The ends lost 5 bases at V and 6 bases at J; junction bases unmatched: 6. Germline CDR1 and CDR2: SGHTA and FQGNSA. DNA for the CDR3: TGTGCCAGCAGCGCGACAGGGACCCCTGAAGCTTTCTTT. Residues: CASSATGTPEAFF.

This clone was counted a few times. The chain is built from TRBV10-3 and TRBJ1-3; TRBD1 might be the D (5 bases). The CDR3 contains 14 residues. CDR1 and CDR2 (germline): ENHRY, SYGVKD. V was cut by 8 bases and J by 4 bases, with 15 bases left in between. The CDR3, as DNA: TGTGCCATCCGTCGTACAGGAGAAGGAAACACCATATATTTT. This translates into CAIRRTGEGNTIYF.

The genes are TRBV4-3 and TRBJ2-3, with 8 positions matching TRBD2. The germline V gene has CDR1 LGHNA and CDR2 YSLEER. The J segment lost 6 bases and the V segment lost 0 bases, leaving 8 bases of the junction unmatched. This CDR3 has 16 residues. The CDR3 sequence is CASSQEVAGYGDTQYF. In DNA, the CDR3 is TGCGCCAGCAGCCAAGAGGTAGCGGGATATGGGGATACGCAGTATTTT.

The chain couples TRBV18 to TRBJ1-1; TRBD1 aligns across 9 bases. The CDR3 length is 16 residues. Trimming took 4 bases from V and 8 from J; bases not matched to a gene: 14. CDR1 and CDR2 (germline): KGHSH, LQKENI. CDR3 sequence: CASSHRTGVSVVEAFF. DNA for the CDR3: TGTGCCAGCTCACACCGGACAGGGGTTTCTGTAGTCGAAGCTTTCTTT.

This rearrangement joins TRBV29-1 to TRBJ1-5; a possible D gene is TRBD1 (6 bases). Germline CDR1 SQVTM, CDR2 ANQGSEA. The CDR3 runs to 13 residues. CDR3 nucleotides: TGCGCGGGGGGACACGGAGGCAATCAGCCCCAGCATTTT. Amino acid sequence: CAGGHGGNQPQHF.

The chain uses TRBV4-3 and TRBJ2-1; 9 positions agree with TRBD1. The germline CDR1 and CDR2 sequences are LGHNA and YSLEER. J was trimmed by 5 bases and V by 5 bases; bases with no gene match: 4. This CDR3 has 14 residues. The CDR3 nucleotides read TGCGCCAGCAGCACCCGGGACAGGGACAATGAGCAGTTCTTC. Protein product: CASSTRDRDNEQFF.

The chain has TRBV19 and TRBJ2-5; D not resolved. The CDR3 covers 12 residues. The V gene lost 7 bases and the J gene lost 5 bases, with 11 bases spanning the gap. The germline V gene has CDR1 LNHDA and CDR2 SQIVND (reference sequence). The chain's CDR3 is CASTEVGETQYF. CDR3 bases: TGTGCCAGTACAGAGGTCGGCGAGACCCAGTACTTC.

The gene calls are TRBV18 and TRBJ1-1; D is possibly TRBD1 (6 bases). This CDR3 region has 15 residues. Trimming pared 3 bases from V and 0 bases from J, leaving 11 bases between. CDR1 and CDR2 from the germline V gene are KGHSH and LQKENI. The CDR3 region is CASSPSRGMNTEAFF. Written as DNA, the CDR3 is TGTGCCAGCTCACCGTCCAGGGGCATGAACACTGAAGCTTTCTTT.

V gene TRBV9 combines with J gene TRBJ1-3; TRBD1 matches at 11 bases. V gave up 0 bases and J gave up 1 base; unmatched junction bases: 3. The CDR3 runs 17 residues. CDR1 and CDR2 (germline): SGDLS, YYNGEE. The CDR3 region is CASSVEDRGHSGNTIYF. The CDR3 coding sequence is TGTGCCAGCAGCGTAGAGGACAGGGGGCATTCTGGAAACACCATATATTTT. Looking up the rest from reference TRBV9 and TRBJ1-3 gives the full variable domain: DSGVTQTPKHLITATGQRVTLRCSPRSGDLSVYWYQQSLDQGLQFLIQYYNGEERAKGNILERFSAQQFPDLHSELNLSSLELGDSALYFCASSVEDRGHSGNTIYFGEGSWLTVV.

The chain recombines TRBV3-1 (or the pseudogene TRBV3-2) with TRBJ2-7; D ambiguous. The V end lost 4 bases, the J end lost 3 bases, and 10 bases lay between the germline ends. The CDR3 totals 13 residues. Germline V gene lookup returns CDR1 LGHDT and CDR2 YNNKEL (reference sequence). The CDR3 here is CASSLTFYYEQYF. CDR3 nucleotide sequence: TGTGCCAGCAGCCTAACCTTCTACTACGAGCAGTACTTC.

This chain uses TRBV16 with TRBJ1-2; D remains unclear. The CDR3 has 15 amino acids. Germline-derived CDR1 and CDR2 are KGHSY and FQNENV. Between the trimmed V and J ends, which lost 2 bases and 3 bases, there was a span of 13 bases. CDR3 sequence reads: CASSQPDGRDYGYTF. In nucleotides, the CDR3 is TGTGCCAGCAGCCAACCAGACGGGAGGGACTATGGCTACACCTTC.

V usage is TRBV27 and J usage is TRBJ2-1, with 8 bases aligning to TRBD1. Looked up from germline, CDR1 is MNHEY and CDR2 is SMNVEV (reference sequence). With V trimmed by 2 bases and J by 3 bases, 3 bases remained unmatched. The CDR3 loop spans 15 amino acids. DNA for the CDR3: TGTGCCAGCAGTTTAAGGACAGGGTTCTACAATGAGCAGTTCTTC. Its translation is CASSLRTGFYNEQFF.

The CDR3 sequence: CASSLGGVRSPLHF. Written as DNA, the CDR3 is TGTGCCAGCAGCTTAGGCGGCGTCAGATCACCCCTCCACTTT. The chain links TRBV7-9 to TRBJ1-6; D unresolved. CDR3 size: 14 residues. The V gene lost 1 base and the J gene lost 10 bases, with 11 bases spanning the gap. Per the germline V gene, CDR1 is SEHNR and CDR2 is FQNEAQ (reference sequence).

The chain recombines TRBV5-1 with TRBJ1-1, with a possible D match to TRBD1 (6 bases). Trimming removed 4 bases at V and 4 bases at J, with 11 bases between. CDR3 length: 13 amino acids. CDR1 and CDR2 (germline): SGHRS, YFSETQ. In DNA form, the CDR3 reads TGCGCCAGCAGCCTTACAGGGCTCACTGAAGCTTTCTTT. This gives the protein CASSLTGLTEAFF.

The chain joins TRBV9 to TRBJ2-6, with 9 bases identical to TRBD1. From germline, CDR1 is SGDLS and CDR2 YYNGEE. The CDR3 is made up of 18 amino acids. Trimming cost V 3 bases and J 0 bases; bases outside gene matches: 7. This CDR3 is CASSARTGDLSGANVLTF. DNA of the CDR3: TGTGCCAGCAGCGCCAGGACAGGGGATCTCTCTGGGGCCAACGTCCTGACTTTC.

This clone turned up a few times. The V and J genes are TRBV9 and TRBJ1-4; TRBD1 matches 8 bases. Per germline, CDR1 SGDLS and CDR2 YYNGEE. The ends lost 4 bases at V and 4 bases at J; junction bases unmatched: 9. The CDR3 extends over 16 amino acids. The CDR3 DNA reads TGTGCCAGCAGCCCAGGGGGCGCGGGGGTTAATGAAAAACTGTTTTTT. Amino acid sequence: CASSPGGAGVNEKLFF.

The V gene is TRBV5-8, the J gene TRBJ2-3; the match to TRBD1 covers 8 bases. V lost 4 bases to trimming and J lost 2 bases; unmatched junction nucleotides: 9. This CDR3 region has 16 residues. CDR1 is SGHTS, CDR2 YDEGEE, per germline. CDR3 sequence (DNA): TGTGCCAGCAGCCCTGTCGACAGGGGCTTCACAGATACGCAGTATTTT. This sequence encodes CASSPVDRGFTDTQYF.

This chain connects TRBV4-3 to TRBJ1-4; D is undetermined. The CDR3 extends over 15 amino acids. Germline V gene lookup returns CDR1 LGHNA and CDR2 YSLEER. With 4 bases removed from V and 4 bases from J, the gap between germline ends came to 13 bases. The CDR3 nucleotides read TGCGCCAGCAGCCGACACTCCGCTGATAATGAAAAACTGTTTTTT. Protein sequence: CASSRHSADNEKLFF.

Written as DNA, the CDR3 is TGTGCCACCAGCACCTATTTAAGTGGCACTGAAGCTTTCTTT. This encodes CATSTYLSGTEAFF. The J gene is TRBJ1-1, the V gene TRBV15, with D unclear. The V gene lost 4 bases and the J gene lost 4 bases, with 13 bases spanning the gap. This CDR3 has 14 residues. Germline values: CDR1 LNHNV, CDR2 YYDKDF (reference sequence).

The CDR3 sequence is CASSLVMQPSSYEQYF. For the CDR3, the DNA is TGCGCCAGCAGCTTGGTTATGCAACCGAGCTCCTACGAGCAGTACTTC. V is TRBV5-1 and J is TRBJ2-7, with unresolved D. CDR1 and CDR2 from the germline V gene are SGHRS and YFSETQ. Between the trimmed V and J ends, which lost 0 bases and 0 bases, there was a span of 13 bases. The CDR3 spans 16 residues.

CDR3 sequence (DNA): TGTGCCAGCAGCCCGTCACAGGGAGACTATGGCTACACCTTC. Its protein product is CASSPSQGDYGYTF. This chain joins TRBV7-2 and TRBJ1-2; weak D call: TRBD1 (6 bases). Germline-derived CDR1 and CDR2 are SGHTA and FQGNSA. V was cut by 5 bases and J by 3 bases, with 13 bases left in between. The CDR3 runs 14 residues.

The chain couples TRBV3-1 (or the pseudogene TRBV3-2) to TRBJ2-1, with D hard to call. V was clipped by 4 bases and J by 6 bases, with 13 bases between them. Per germline, CDR1 LGHDT and CDR2 YNNKEL (reference sequence). The length of the CDR3 is 14 residues. The CDR3 reads CASSLSTVLNEQFF. The CDR3 coding sequence is TGTGCCAGCAGCCTGAGCACCGTCCTCAATGAGCAGTTCTTC.